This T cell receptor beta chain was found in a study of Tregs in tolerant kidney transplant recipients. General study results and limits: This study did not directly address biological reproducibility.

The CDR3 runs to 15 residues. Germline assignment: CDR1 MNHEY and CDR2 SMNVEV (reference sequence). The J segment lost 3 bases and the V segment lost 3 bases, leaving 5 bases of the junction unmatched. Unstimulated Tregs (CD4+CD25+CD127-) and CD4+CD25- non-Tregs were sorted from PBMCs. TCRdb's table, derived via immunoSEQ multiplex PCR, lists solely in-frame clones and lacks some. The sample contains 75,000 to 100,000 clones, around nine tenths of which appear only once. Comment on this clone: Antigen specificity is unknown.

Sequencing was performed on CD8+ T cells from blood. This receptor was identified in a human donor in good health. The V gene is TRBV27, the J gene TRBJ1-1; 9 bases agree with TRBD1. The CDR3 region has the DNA TGTGCCAGCAGTTTGGGGACAGGGCCCTACACTGAAGCTTTCTTT. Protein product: CASSLGTGPYTEAFF.